A selection of T cell receptor beta chains follows, all from one sample in a study of human T cells and chemical hapten exposure. TCRdb used MiXCR to reprocess the RACE reads, holding one entry per CDR3 protein. The table includes about 190,000 distinct CDR3 sequences, roughly a quarter detected once. The sample in question was whole blood, obtained in connection with sensitization to the hapten diphenylcyclopropenone (DPC). All receptors derive from a woman aged 40 to 50 with alopecia areata. Some clones in this sample may be carry-over from other donors' samples. CDR3s include the opening cysteine and the closing phenylalanine or tryptophan. Fields, in order: J gene, V gene, D gene, clone size, CDR3 protein, CDR3 DNA. D genes are given only for firm matches. Clone size, where shown, is once, few, many, or a class for clones that have expanded.

TRBJ2-1 | TRBV28 | . | few | CASSSAGTDSYNEQFF | TGTGCCAGCAGTTCCGCTGGGACCGACTCCTACAATGAGCAGTTCTTC
TRBJ1-6 | TRBV28 | . | many | CASRDGRYRLHF | TGTGCCAGCAGGGATGGACGGTATCGCCTCCACTTT
TRBJ2-7 | TRBV20-1 | . | few | CSARSEGLTYEQYF | TGCAGTGCTAGATCGGAGGGCCTGACCTACGAGCAGTACTTC
TRBJ2-7 | TRBV6-2/TRBV6-3 | TRBD1 | once | CAIGQGNYEQYF | TGTGCCATCGGACAGGGGAACTACGAGCAGTACTTC
TRBJ2-1 | TRBV11-2 | . | . | CASSLEAGAGQFF | TGTGCCAGCAGCTTAGAGGCCGGGGCAGGGCAGTTCTTC
TRBJ1-2 | TRBV12-3/TRBV12-4 | . | . | CASSPLGGLGGYTF | TGTGCCAGCAGTCCCTTGGGGGGCTTAGGGGGCTACACCTTC
TRBJ1-1 | TRBV29-1 | . | few | CSPRTNTEAFF | TGCAGCCCAAGGACGAACACTGAAGCTTTCTTT
TRBJ1-1 | TRBV20-1 | . | few | CSARSSARQQAFF | TGCAGTGCTAGAAGTTCCGCCCGACAGCAGGCTTTCTTT
TRBJ2-7 | TRBV20-1 | . | . | CSARGWETYEQYF | TGCAGTGCTAGAGGCTGGGAGACATACGAGCAGTACTTC
TRBJ1-4 | TRBV12-3/TRBV12-4 | . | . | CASSLVRSGEKLFF | TGTGCCAGCAGTTTAGTTCGATCCGGAGAAAAACTGTTTTTT
TRBJ2-1 | TRBV11-3 | TRBD1 | . | CASSRPGTGGDSDNEQFF | TGTGCCAGCAGCCGTCCAGGGACAGGGGGCGACTCGGACAATGAGCAGTTCTTC
TRBJ2-3 | TRBV7-9 | TRBD2 | few | CASSYGTSGTDTQYF | TGTGCCAGCAGCTACGGGACTAGCGGCACAGATACGCAGTATTTT
TRBJ1-5 | TRBV2 | TRBD1 | . | CASSVGTGGLSQPQHF | TGTGCCAGCAGTGTCGGGACAGGGGGCCTTAGTCAGCCCCAGCATTTT
TRBJ2-7 | TRBV5-1 | . | few | CASSSAVGYEQYF | TGCGCCAGCAGCTCCGCAGTAGGATACGAGCAGTACTTC
TRBJ2-5 | TRBV20-1 | TRBD2 | . | CSAGRTSGIIVETQYF | TGCAGTGCTGGGAGGACTAGCGGGATAATAGTAGAGACCCAGTACTTC
TRBJ1-6 | TRBV5-6 | . | once | CASSLSKSGLPRVSPLHF | TGTGCCAGCAGCTTGTCTAAGAGCGGGCTTCCAAGAGTTTCACCCCTCCACTTT
TRBJ2-2 | TRBV10-3 | TRBD1 | . | CATRTGTNTGELFF | TGTGCCACCCGGACAGGGACAAACACCGGGGAGCTGTTTTTT
TRBJ2-3 | TRBV5-6 | TRBD2 | many | CASSLPSTSGTADTQYF | TGTGCCAGCAGCTTGCCCTCGACTAGCGGGACTGCAGATACGCAGTATTTT
TRBJ1-5 | TRBV12-3/TRBV12-4 | . | . | CASSPGGSRNQPQHF | TGTGCCAGCAGCCCGGGGGGTTCTCGAAATCAGCCCCAGCATTTT
TRBJ2-3 | TRBV7-9 | TRBD2 | . | CASSWPGGDTQYF | TGTGCCAGCAGCTGGCCGGGAGGAGATACGCAGTATTTT
TRBJ2-2 | TRBV21-1 | . | . | CASSKAPLPDTGELFF | TGTGCCAGCAGCAAAGCTCCTCTACCAGACACCGGGGAGCTGTTTTTT
TRBJ1-4 | TRBV5-1 | . | . | CASSLAGVQDGKLFF | TGCGCCAGCAGCTTGGCCGGGGTACAGGATGGAAAACTGTTTTTT
TRBJ2-7 | TRBV28 | TRBD2 | many | CASRSRDYNSYEQYF | TGTGCCAGCAGATCCCGGGACTACAACTCCTACGAGCAGTACTTC
TRBJ2-2 | TRBV9 | TRBD2 | . | CASSVGTSGFSGELFF | TGTGCCAGCAGCGTCGGGACTAGCGGGTTTTCCGGGGAGCTGTTTTTT